The 28 T cell receptor beta chains presented below share a single source sample, sequenced in a study of shared clonotypes between healthy human individuals. Using immunoSEQ multiplex PCR, the repertoire was profiled, and TCRdb retains in-frame clones only, with some absent. Of over 950,000 clones detected, roughly 80% appear once; the ten largest clones hold about 0.89%. Sequencing input: memory CD4+ T cells from PBMCs. Noted subset: CD45RA-negative fraction. The receptors stem from a man aged 18 to 35 in good health. Some clones in this sample may be carry-over from other donors' samples.

This rearrangement joins TRBV19 to TRBJ1-4; D not resolved. Germline CDR1 is LNHDA and CDR2 is SQIVND (reference sequence). This CDR3 spans 14 amino acids. V was cut by 7 bases and J by 8 bases, with 17 bases left in between. The CDR3 here is CASTSSTGTEKLFF. Here the CDR3 DNA reads TGTGCCAGTACCTCCTCCACTGGTACCGAAAAACTGTTTTTT.

The rearrangement uses TRBV29-1 and TRBJ1-2; weak D call: TRBD1 (5 bases). CDR1 and CDR2 (germline): SQVTM, ANQGSEA. The CDR3 is 13 amino acids. V shed 1 base and J shed 1 base, with 7 bases lying between them. The CDR3 reads CSVEGTLNYGYTF. CDR3 nucleotide sequence: TGCAGCGTTGAAGGGACACTTAACTATGGCTACACCTTC.

This chain joins TRBV5-1 and TRBJ2-1; D ambiguous. CDR1 SGHRS and CDR2 YFSETQ come from the germline V gene. The CDR3 runs to 12 residues. The V end lost 2 bases, the J end lost 6 bases, and 6 bases lay between the germline ends. The chain's CDR3 is CASSLPLNEQFF. The CDR3 nucleotides are TGCGCCAGCAGCTTACCACTCAATGAGCAGTTCTTC.

This clone was observed once. This sequence joins TRBV5-1 and TRBJ1-1, with TRBD1 matching over 9 bases. The CDR3 loop spans 14 amino acids. The ends lost 8 bases at V and 1 base at J; junction bases unmatched: 6. Germline CDR1 is SGHRS and CDR2 is YFSETQ. The CDR3 DNA follows: TGCGCCAGTACGACAGGGGGGGCGAACACTGAAGCTTTCTTT. Translating gives CASTTGGANTEAFF.

The chain carries TRBV4-2 and TRBJ1-3; D is unresolved. Looked up from germline, CDR1 is LGHNA and CDR2 is YNFKEQ. The ends were cut back, 0 bases at V and 3 bases at J, with 9 bases in the middle. CDR3 size: 15 residues. The CDR3 is CASSQDFAGGNTIYF. CDR3 sequence (DNA): TGTGCCAGCAGCCAAGATTTTGCAGGTGGAAACACCATATATTTT.

The V gene is TRBV25-1, the J gene TRBJ1-1; D ambiguous. Trimming stripped 3 bases from V and 3 bases from J, with 8 bases between. Per the germline V gene, CDR1 is MGHDK and CDR2 is SYGVNS. The length of the CDR3 is 13 residues. The chain's CDR3 is CASSDSGYTEAFF. The CDR3 DNA reads as TGTGCCAGCAGTGATTCCGGGTACACTGAAGCTTTCTTT. The variable domain in full, with the rest retrieved from reference TRBV25-1 and TRBJ1-1, is EADIYQTPRYLVIGTGKKITLECSQTMGHDKMYWYQQDPGMELHLIHYSYGVNSTEKGDLSSESTVSRIRTEHFPLTLESARPSHTSQYLCASSDSGYTEAFFGQGTRLTVV.

This sequence joins TRBV6-5 and TRBJ2-2, with 9 positions matching TRBD1. The CDR3 contains 15 residues. V dropped 6 bases and J dropped 7; count of bases not matched to a gene: 9. Germline V lookup: CDR1 MNHEY, CDR2 SVGAGI. The CDR3 reads CASRETGGIDGELFF. The CDR3 DNA sequence: TGTGCCAGCAGAGAAACAGGGGGCATTGACGGGGAGCTGTTTTTT.

The chain employs TRBV19 and TRBJ2-1; the match to TRBD2 covers 9 bases. Germline loops: CDR1 LNHDA, CDR2 SQIVND (reference sequence). The V gene end was trimmed by 3 bases and the J gene end by 0 bases; junction bases not matched to a gene: 12. The CDR3 has 19 residues. The CDR3 DNA reads as TGTGCCAGTAGTATGAGGACTGGGATAGCGGGAGCCTCCTACAATGAGCAGTTCTTC. It codes for CASSMRTGIAGASYNEQFF.

The chain has TRBV4-3 and TRBJ2-7, with 8 bases lining up with TRBD1. J lost 3 bases, V lost 5 bases, and 9 bases had no gene match. The CDR3 contains 15 residues. Germline lookup yields CDR1 LGHNA and CDR2 YSLEER. The DNA for the CDR3 is TGCGCCAGCAGCATGCCCGGGACAGGTGTCTACGAGCAGTACTTC. This sequence encodes CASSMPGTGVYEQYF.

The CDR3 DNA reads as TGTGCCAGCAGCTTGGCCCTCGGGGAGGTACAAGAGACCCAGTACTTC. It is translated as CASSLALGEVQETQYF. The chain carries TRBV5-6 and TRBJ2-5; D possibly corresponds to TRBD2 (6 bases). The germline V gene encodes CDR1 SGHDT and CDR2 YYEEEE. The CDR3 spans 16 residues. The V end lost 0 bases, the J end lost 2 bases, and 14 bases lay between the germline ends. Based on the CDR3 plus reference TRBV5-6 and TRBJ2-5, the full variable domain is DAGVTQSPTHLIKTRGQQVTLRCSPKSGHDTVSWYQQALGQGPQFIFQYYEEEERQRGNFPDRFSGHQFPNYSSELNVNALLLGDSALYLCASSLALGEVQETQYFGPGTRLLVL.

The chain joins TRBV6-1 to TRBJ1-4; unclear D gene. The CDR3 consists of 18 residues. Looked up from germline, CDR1 is MNHNS and CDR2 is SASEGT. Trimming stripped 4 bases from V and 3 bases from J, with 21 bases between. The CDR3 reads CASSGKGRNFGPNEKLFF. CDR3 nucleotides: TGTGCCAGCAGTGGTAAAGGACGGAACTTCGGGCCTAATGAAAAACTGTTTTTT.

The count of this clone is one. This may come from a read error, since a much larger clone is one base off. Other nucleotide sequences from this sample produce the same CDR3. The chain has TRBV7-2 and TRBJ1-2, with D perhaps matching TRBD1 (5 bases). Trimming took off 5 bases at V and 2 bases at J, with 9 bases between the two ends. Germline CDR1 is SGHTA and CDR2 is FQGNSA. The CDR3 extends over 13 amino acids. The CDR3 region has the DNA TGTGCCAGCAGCCCCGACAGAAACTATGGCTACACCTTC. It encodes CASSPDRNYGYTF.

The rearrangement joins TRBV19 to TRBJ1-3; D remains ambiguous. The CDR3 sequence is 13 residues long. The V and J ends lost 4 bases and 0 bases respectively, with 4 bases between them. Germline lookup yields CDR1 LNHDA and CDR2 SQIVND (reference sequence). The CDR3 sequence: CASSRSSGNTIYF. Here the CDR3 DNA reads TGTGCCAGTAGTAGAAGCTCTGGAAACACCATATATTTT.

This chain joins TRBV11-2 and TRBJ2-7; 10 bases map to TRBD2. In germline, CDR1 is SGHAT, CDR2 FQNNGV. This CDR3 contains 15 residues. Trimming removed 5 bases from V and 1 base from J; junction bases left unmatched: 5. This chain's CDR3 is CASSREAGGSYEQYF. CDR3 DNA sequence: TGTGCCAGCAGCCGTGAAGCGGGAGGGTCCTACGAGCAGTACTTC.

The chain combines TRBV2 with TRBJ1-5, with 7 nucleotides matching TRBD1. CDR3 size: 13 residues. The germline CDR1 and CDR2 sequences are SNHLY and FYNNEI. Trimming removed 8 bases from V and 6 bases from J; junction bases left unmatched: 7. This chain's CDR3 is CASSRGQVQPQHF. In DNA form, the CDR3 reads TGTGCCAGCTCTAGGGGGCAGGTTCAGCCCCAGCATTTT. The full variable domain, with the rest looked up from reference TRBV2 and TRBJ1-5, is EPEVTQTPSHQVTQMGQEVILRCVPISNHLYFYWYRQILGQKVEFLVSFYNNEISEKSEIFDDQFSVERPDGSNFTLKIRSTKLEDSAMYFCASSRGQVQPQHFGDGTRLSIL.

In DNA, the CDR3 is TGTGCCAGCAGACTAGCGGGACTACTCACAGATACGCAGTATTTT. It translates to CASRLAGLLTDTQYF. This sequence joins TRBV28 and TRBJ2-3, with 10 positions matching TRBD2. With 6 bases clipped from V and 2 bases from J, the junction kept 5 bases outside the gene matches. The CDR3 is 15 amino acids. Germline-derived CDR1 and CDR2 are MDHEN and SYDVKM.

The chain's CDR3 is CASRAEGGYGYTF. In DNA, the CDR3 is TGTGCCAGCAGGGCGGAGGGTGGCTATGGCTACACCTTC. This chain links TRBV2 with TRBJ1-2; no reliable D call. The CDR3 sequence is 13 residues long. Germline assignment: CDR1 SNHLY and CDR2 FYNNEI. Trimming cost V 6 bases and J 4 bases, with 12 bases left between them.

The chain carries TRBV11-2 and TRBJ2-5, with 7 bases matching TRBD1. CDR3 size: 14 residues. V was clipped by 5 bases and J by 2 bases; unmatched bases: 5. CDR1 is SGHAT, CDR2 FQNNGV, per germline. The CDR3 is CASSLTGIQETQYF. CDR3 nucleotide sequence: TGTGCCAGCAGCCTGACAGGGATACAAGAGACCCAGTACTTC. The full variable domain, rest sourced from reference TRBV11-2 and TRBJ2-5, is EAGVAQSPRYKIIEKRQSVAFWCNPISGHATLYWYQQILGQGPKLLIQFQNNGVVDDSQLPKDRFSAERLKGVDSTLKIQPAKLEDSAVYLCASSLTGIQETQYFGPGTRLLVL.

The chain links TRBV5-4 to TRBJ2-2, with 7 bases identical to TRBD2. The CDR3 contains 14 residues. Per the germline V gene, CDR1 is SGHNT and CDR2 is YYREEE (reference sequence). V shed 3 bases and J 6 bases; nucleotides not matched to a gene: 5. CDR3 DNA sequence: TGTGCCAGCAGCTCGAGGGGAGGGCCCGGGGAGCTGTTTTTT. It codes for CASSSRGGPGELFF. Combining the CDR3 with reference TRBV5-4 and TRBJ2-2 gives the whole variable domain ETGVTQSPTHLIKTRGQQVTLRCSSQSGHNTVSWYQQALGQGPQFIFQYYREEENGRGNFPPRFSGLQFPNYSSELNVNALELDDSALYLCASSSRGGPGELFFGEGSRLTVL.

V usage is TRBV25-1 and J usage is TRBJ1-1, with D unclear. V was cut by 8 bases and J by 4 bases, with 14 bases left in between. This CDR3 is built from 13 residues. CDR1 and CDR2 from the germline V gene are MGHDK and SYGVNS. CDR3 coding DNA: TGTGCCAGCGCTAGGTTGAAGGGCACTGAAGCTTTCTTT. Translating it yields CASARLKGTEAFF.

This clone was observed a handful of times. V gene TRBV5-4 combines with J gene TRBJ1-1; TRBD1 aligns across 7 bases. V shed 3 bases and J 0 bases; nucleotides not matched to a gene: 2. Germline assignment: CDR1 SGHNT and CDR2 YYREEE (reference sequence). There are 14 residues in the CDR3. Written as DNA, the CDR3 is TGTGCCAGCAGCTCGACAGGGCTGAACACTGAAGCTTTCTTT. Translating it yields CASSSTGLNTEAFF.

The rearrangement links TRBV28 to TRBJ1-5; D gene ambiguous. There are 12 residues in the CDR3. Deletions cut 6 bases from V and 7 bases from J, with 10 bases between. Germline CDR1 is MDHEN and CDR2 is SYDVKM. The CDR3 reads CASRKGVQPQHF. In nucleotides, the CDR3 is TGTGCCAGCAGGAAGGGAGTCCAGCCCCAGCATTTT.

The chain has TRBV6-1 and TRBJ2-5; D possibly corresponds to TRBD2 (7 bases). Per the germline V gene, CDR1 is MNHNS and CDR2 is SASEGT. V was cut by 4 bases and J by 0 bases, with 9 bases left in between. This CDR3 is 14 amino acids long. Here the CDR3 reads CASSGGGDQETQYF. The DNA of the CDR3 is TGTGCCAGCAGTGGAGGGGGGGACCAAGAGACCCAGTACTTC.

This clone was seen only once. The chain carries TRBV25-1 and TRBJ1-2; D remains unclear. This CDR3 is 15 amino acids long. CDR1 and CDR2 from the germline V gene are MGHDK and SYGVNS. Trimming removed 4 bases at V and 2 bases at J, with 14 bases between. The CDR3 DNA is TGTGCCAGCAGTGCCTCTACAGCGAGAAACTATGGCTACACCTTC. It translates to CASSASTARNYGYTF.

This clone appeared a few times. The chain carries TRBV5-5 and TRBJ2-5; 16 nucleotides match TRBD2. J was trimmed by 1 base and V by 4 bases; bases with no gene match: 7. From germline, CDR1 is SGHKS and CDR2 YYEKEE (reference sequence). CDR3 length: 18 residues. The DNA for the CDR3 is TGTGCCAGCAGCATGGGACTAGCGGGAGGGCCGGTCCAAGAGACCCAGTACTTC. This sequence encodes CASSMGLAGGPVQETQYF.

As concerns this clone: Possible read error: a much larger clone is one base away. The chain recombines TRBV5-6 with TRBJ1-4; 9 positions agree with TRBD1. Per the germline V gene, CDR1 is SGHDT and CDR2 is YYEEEE. Trimming removed 3 bases from V and 0 bases from J; junction bases left unmatched: 0. CDR3 length equals 15 residues. Written as DNA, the CDR3 is TGTGCCAGCAGCTGGACAGGGGCAACTAATGAAAAACTGTTTTTT. Encoded protein: CASSWTGATNEKLFF.

The chain employs TRBV7-8 and TRBJ2-7; 12 bases are a match to TRBD2. Germline lookup yields CDR1 SGHVS and CDR2 FQNEAQ. The CDR3 sequence is 18 residues long. V lost 4 bases and J lost 3; bases outside the gene matches: 13. The CDR3 here is CASSSQTSGRTRNYEQYF. CDR3 DNA sequence: TGTGCCAGCAGCTCCCAGACTAGCGGGAGAACGCGAAACTACGAGCAGTACTTC.

V gene TRBV29-1 combines with J gene TRBJ2-3; D could derive from TRBD1 or TRBD2 (6 bases each). Per germline, CDR1 SQVTM and CDR2 ANQGSEA. This CDR3 spans 13 amino acids. The germline V and J ends were trimmed by 7 bases and 0 bases, with 11 bases remaining between them. CDR3 DNA sequence: TGCAGCGCCGGGGGCGTAAGCACAGATACGCAGTATTTT. Translating gives CSAGGVSTDTQYF.